Sequencing of this TCR beta chain was carried out in a study of regulatory T cells in long-lasting Graves disease. Libraries of TCR beta came from iRepertoire HTBI primers plus Arm-PCR of CDR3 regions. One entry per CDR3 protein results from TCRdb running MiXCR on the multiplex PCR reads. The data show around 480,000 distinct CDR3 sequences, 15% to 20% seen once. This CDR3 is 14 amino acids long. Trimming shortened V by 4 bases and J by 0 bases, and 10 bases separated the two germline ends. Looked up from germline, CDR1 is DFQATT and CDR2 is SNEGSKA (reference sequence). This clonotype was seen many times. Its antigen is unidentified. This sample's time point: newly diagnosed GD, antithyroid drugs for less than 3 months. From RNA extracted from PBMCs, the TCR library was made. Study-wide results and caveats: Among samples with persistent disease, TRBV28, TRBJ1-2 and TRBJ2-5 were favored.

The sample was also reused in another study, on T cells in Graves' hyperthyroidism and ophthalmopathy.

The chain employs TRBV20-1 and TRBJ2-1, with D maybe TRBD1 (5 bases). This sample comprised peripheral blood mononuclear cells (PBMCs), obtained at new diagnosis, from a patient treated with antithyroid drugs. The TCR comes from a woman aged 35 to 59 with Graves disease. The CDR3 is CSAKGLSSYNEQFF. The CDR3 bases are TGCAGTGCTAAGGGGTTGAGCTCCTACAATGAGCAGTTCTTC.